Presented here are 6 T cell receptor beta chains from one specimen sequenced in a study of beta chain features in type 1 diabetes. Points from the study as a whole: Significant though moderate, a shortening of TCRB CDR3s appeared in all four CD4+ subsets of Type 1 diabetes patients.

Since all of the isolated RNA was reverse transcribed, expressed TCRB transcripts were what got sequenced. Repertoires were generated with immunoSEQ multiplex PCR, while TCRdb's copy carries only in-frame clones and drops some. The table lists over 40,000 clones, around 70% of them singletons. Their specific antigens are unknown. The specimen was Tregs from blood. Receptors were obtained from a woman under 30 with type 1 diabetes.

The J gene is TRBJ2-2, the V gene TRBV27; a weak D match, TRBD1 (6 bases). V lost 7 bases, J lost 3 bases, and 18 bases lay in between. Germline V gene sequence: CDR1 MNHEY, CDR2 SMNVEV (reference sequence). CDR3 length: 16 amino acids. The CDR3: CASTILTGQHTGELFF. The CDR3, as DNA: TGTGCCAGCACCATTCTGACAGGCCAGCACACCGGGGAGCTGTTTTTT.

V and J are TRBV12-5 and TRBJ2-5; 9 bases agree with TRBD1. Per the germline V gene, CDR1 is LGHNT and CDR2 is FRNRAP. The V segment lost 0 bases and the J segment 5 bases; nucleotides outside the gene matches: 7. CDR3 length: 16 residues. CDR3 coding DNA: TGTGCTAGTGGTTTGGTAACGGGGACAGGGCGGGAGACCCAGTACTTC. Translating it yields CASGLVTGTGRETQYF.

The chain links TRBV7-9 to TRBJ1-1; weak D call: TRBD1 (5 bases). The CDR3 extends over 14 amino acids. Germline assignment: CDR1 SEHNR and CDR2 FQNEAQ (reference sequence). Trimming shortened V by 5 bases and J by 2 bases, and 12 bases separated the two germline ends. CDR3 nucleotide sequence: TGTGCCAGCAGCCCCCGGACATTTAACACTGAAGCTTTCTTT. It specifies CASSPRTFNTEAFF.

This chain links TRBV11-1 with TRBJ2-1; TRBD1 matches at 9 bases. In germline, CDR1 is SGHAT, CDR2 FQDESV (reference sequence). V was pared by 5 bases and J by 7 bases, with 9 bases of the junction left unmatched. The CDR3 is made up of 15 amino acids. The CDR3 loop reads CASSPGTGSRNEQFF. For the CDR3, the DNA is TGTGCCAGCAGCCCCGGGACAGGGTCGAGGAATGAGCAGTTCTTC.

In its sample, this clone is medium-sized. This chain connects TRBV5-6 to TRBJ1-5, with D possibly being TRBD1 (5 bases). Trimming shortened V by 0 bases and J by 2 bases, and 12 bases separated the two germline ends. This CDR3 is 16 amino acids long. The germline V gene has CDR1 SGHDT and CDR2 YYEEEE. The CDR3 nucleotides are TGTGCCAGCAGCTTGGCGGGGGATTTGGGCAATCAGCCCCAGCATTTT. The encoded protein is CASSLAGDLGNQPQHF.

The chain is built from TRBV7-2 and TRBJ2-4, with 7 bases identical to TRBD1. J was trimmed by 6 bases and V by 1 base; bases with no gene match: 9. From germline, CDR1 is SGHTA and CDR2 FQGNSA. This CDR3 is 16 amino acids long. The CDR3 loop is CASSLVGAGTVNIQYF. In DNA, the CDR3 is TGTGCCAGCAGCTTAGTTGGTGCCGGGACAGTAAACATTCAGTACTTC.